A selection of T cell receptor beta chains follows, all from one sample in a study of T-cell reconstitution after alpha-beta-depleted transplantation in children. TCRdb called the PCR reads again in MiXCR, with one record for every CDR3 protein. Among a few hundred thousand distinct CDR3 sequences, 25% to 30% were seen once, and the ten largest hold under 45%. The material sequenced was PBMCs, taken before TCRalphabeta/CD19-depleted stem cell transplant. The receptors come from a boy in the first two years of life with Wiskott-Aldrich syndrome, due to receive a stem cell transplant. Both conserved end residues are part of each CDR3. A D gene is named only where the DNA matches it firmly. Expanded clones are given a class, and other clones once, few, many or no size at all.

CDR3nt	CDR3aa	j_gene	abundance	d_gene	v_gene
TGCGCCAGCAGCTTAATCGCTGGGGCCAACGTCCTGACTTTC	CASSLIAGANVLTF	TRBJ2-6	few	-	TRBV5-1
TGCGCCAGCAGCTGGGGACAACGGAGGGTGGAGACCCAGTACTTC	CASSWGQRRVETQYF	TRBJ2-5	few	-	TRBV5-1
TGTGCCAGCAGCTCTGCCATTCTCCGGGACAGGGGCGGCCATGAGCAGTTCTTC	CASSSAILRDRGGHEQFF	TRBJ2-1	once	TRBD1	TRBV11-1
TGTGCCAGCAGTTTGTCCGGGACAGGGGCGGGGGGCTACACCTTC	CASSLSGTGAGGYTF	TRBJ1-2	-	TRBD1	TRBV12-3/TRBV12-4
TGTGCCAGCTCACCACCTTCCGGGGGAGATACGCAGTATTTT	CASSPPSGGDTQYF	TRBJ2-3	-	-	TRBV18
TGCGCCAGCAGCTGGAAAAGCACAGATACGCAGTATTTT	CASSWKSTDTQYF	TRBJ2-3	few	-	TRBV5-1
TGTGCCAGCTCTAGAAAATGGTTCGCCACTGAAGCTTTCTTT	CASSRKWFATEAFF	TRBJ1-1	few	-	TRBV19
TGTGCCAGCAGTTACTCAAGGCCTCCGCCGGCAGCTGGAACCCGGAGAAACACCATATATTTT	CASSYSRPPPAAGTRRNTIYF	TRBJ1-3	-	-	TRBV6-2/TRBV6-3
TGCGCCAGCGGCGACTCCAGGTTATTTTTACAGTTCTTC	CASGDSRLFLQFF	TRBJ2-1	-	-	TRBV10-2
TGTGCCAGCAGTCTAGCGAGAGGGGCCTACGAGCAGTACTTC	CASSLARGAYEQYF	TRBJ2-7	few	-	TRBV5-1
TGTGCCAGCAGTGGCCGGCGAGTACGCCTAAGCACCGGGGAGCTGTTTTTT	CASSGRRVRLSTGELFF	TRBJ2-2	few	-	TRBV5-5
TGTGCCAGCAGCGTAAGGGGGCAAGAGACCCAGTACTTC	CASSVRGQETQYF	TRBJ2-5	few	-	TRBV9
TGCGCCAGCAGCCGACGGGAGATGTCCTACAATGAGCAGTTCTTC	CASSRREMSYNEQFF	TRBJ2-1	-	-	TRBV5-1
TGCGCCTCCACCAGGGGGCAGGACTACAATGAGCAGTTCTTC	CASTRGQDYNEQFF	TRBJ2-1	-	TRBD1	TRBV5-1
TGCGCCAGTTCCTCGGGACAGGGGAGGGAACTGTTTTTT	CASSSGQGRELFF	TRBJ1-4	-	TRBD1	TRBV5-1
TGTGCCAGCAGCTTTCTACTAGCGGGAGGGCTTAATGAGCAGTTCTTC	CASSFLLAGGLNEQFF	TRBJ2-1	-	TRBD2	TRBV5-6
TGTGCCAGCAGCCAAGTGGGACAGGGTTTTTACAATGAGCAGTTCTTC	CASSQVGQGFYNEQFF	TRBJ2-1	-	TRBD1	TRBV3-1
TGTGCCAGCAGTTTATTGTCGGTAGCGGGGTACAATGAGCAGTTCTTC	CASSLLSVAGYNEQFF	TRBJ2-1	few	TRBD2	TRBV28
TGTGCCAGCAGTCCGTTAGCGGGAGGGCCGGGAGAGCAGTACTTC	CASSPLAGGPGEQYF	TRBJ2-7	-	TRBD2	TRBV12-3/TRBV12-4
TGCGCCAGCAGCCTAGGGACTAGCGGGAGGGCCGGCAGGCAGTACTTC	CASSLGTSGRAGRQYF	TRBJ2-4	-	TRBD2	TRBV5-1
TGCGCCAGCAGCTTGATGTTGGGTCTCAATGAGCAGTTCTTC	CASSLMLGLNEQFF	TRBJ2-1	few	-	TRBV5-1
TGTGCCAGCAGTTCTAAGCGGGAGGGACGGATTCAGTACTTC	CASSSKREGRIQYF	TRBJ2-4	few	TRBD2	TRBV12-3/TRBV12-4
TGTGCCATCAGTGAGTCGGTAGGGTACGGTTCCGGTGGTGAGCAGTTCTTC	CAISESVGYGSGGEQFF	TRBJ2-1	few	-	TRBV10-3
TGTGCCAGCAGCTCCCCGGGACTAGCAATCCCCCTCTACAATGAGCAGTTCTTC	CASSSPGLAIPLYNEQFF	TRBJ2-1	-	TRBD2	TRBV11-2
TGTGCCAGCAGCCAGGCAGGGGGCACTGAAGCTTTCTTT	CASSQAGGTEAFF	TRBJ1-1	few	TRBD1	TRBV6-6
TGTGCCAGCATCTTCCGGGACCCTGGGGATATGGCCGACAATGAGCAGTTCTTC	CASIFRDPGDMADNEQFF	TRBJ2-1	-	-	TRBV12-3/TRBV12-4
TGTGCCAGCAGCTTAGTAGCGGGAGTATCCAATGAGCAGTTCTTC	CASSLVAGVSNEQFF	TRBJ2-1	-	TRBD2	TRBV7-9
TGTGCCATCGCACTGACAGGGGATAATTCACCCCTCCACTTT	CAIALTGDNSPLHF	TRBJ1-6	few	TRBD1	TRBV10-3
TGTGCCAGCAGCCGTCGCGAACACGAGCAGTACTTC	CASSRREHEQYF	TRBJ2-7	-	-	TRBV5-6
TGCGCCAGCAGCCAAGATCTGACGGGAGGGTTCTACGAGCAGTACTTC	CASSQDLTGGFYEQYF	TRBJ2-7	-	TRBD2	TRBV4-1
TGTGCCAGCAGTCATACGACCGGGACTAGCGATGTAAATGAGCAGTTCTTC	CASSHTTGTSDVNEQFF	TRBJ2-1	few	TRBD2	TRBV12-3/TRBV12-4
TGTGCCAGCAGTTTATCCCCCCGTGATGGTTACGAGCAGTACTTC	CASSLSPRDGYEQYF	TRBJ2-7	few	-	TRBV27
TGCGCCAGCTCATTGGGGACAGCCGCGAACTCCTACGAGCAGTACTTC	CASSLGTAANSYEQYF	TRBJ2-7	-	TRBD1	TRBV5-1
TGCGCCAGCAGCTTGGCCGAGAACACCGGGGAGCTGTTTTTT	CASSLAENTGELFF	TRBJ2-2	few	-	TRBV5-1
TGCAGTGCTAGGTTCGGGGACAGGGGGCCCGATGAGCAGTTCTTC	CSARFGDRGPDEQFF	TRBJ2-1	many	TRBD1	TRBV20-1
TGTGCCAGCAGCCTCGGAAGAGGGCCCAATGGCTACACCTTC	CASSLGRGPNGYTF	TRBJ1-2	-	-	TRBV6-1
TGTGCCAGCAGCTTAGAGACAGGGGAGGCTGGAAACACCATATATTTT	CASSLETGEAGNTIYF	TRBJ1-3	-	TRBD1	TRBV7-9
TGCAGTGCTAGAGAGGGGGCGCCGGGAAACACCATATATTTT	CSAREGAPGNTIYF	TRBJ1-3	-	-	TRBV20-1
TGCGCCAGCAGCTTGGTAATAGCGGGAGCGGGGGAGCAGTACTTC	CASSLVIAGAGEQYF	TRBJ2-7	-	TRBD2	TRBV5-1
TGTGCCAGCTCACCAACCGCTGCCTACAATGAGCAGTTCTTC	CASSPTAAYNEQFF	TRBJ2-1	few	-	TRBV18
TGTGCCAGCAGCGGACGATGGCAGGTCAACATCTACGAGCAGTACTTC	CASSGRWQVNIYEQYF	TRBJ2-7	-	-	TRBV11-2
TGTGCCAGCAGCCACGGGGAGTCCACTGAAGCTTTCTTT	CASSHGESTEAFF	TRBJ1-1	-	-	TRBV3-1
TGCGCCAGCAGCCAAGATATCGGACCCGGGGAGTTCTTC	CASSQDIGPGEFF	TRBJ2-1	few	-	TRBV4-1
TGCAGTGCTGAGTCCGGGACAGGGGTTCAGCCCCAGCATTTT	CSAESGTGVQPQHF	TRBJ1-5	-	TRBD1	TRBV20-1
TGTGCCAGCAGCTTGCTGGCGGATAATTCACCCCTCCACTTT	CASSLLADNSPLHF	TRBJ1-6	few	-	TRBV5-6
TGCGCCAGCAGCTTTACTAGCGGGAGGAACACCGGGGAGCTGTTTTTT	CASSFTSGRNTGELFF	TRBJ2-2	-	TRBD2	TRBV5-1
TGTGCCAGCAGGTGGGGACTACTCAATGAGCAGTTCTTC	CASRWGLLNEQFF	TRBJ2-1	-	TRBD2	TRBV28
TGCAGTGCTAGTGGATCAGGGTTCGGAACTAATGAAAAACTGTTTTTT	CSASGSGFGTNEKLFF	TRBJ1-4	few	-	TRBV20-1
TGTGCCAGCAGCTTTAGGGGGGAGCCCGGGGAGCTGTTTTTT	CASSFRGEPGELFF	TRBJ2-2	-	-	TRBV5-6
TGCAGCGTTAGTCGTGGTGGGGGTGAGCAGTTCTTC	CSVSRGGGEQFF	TRBJ2-1	-	-	TRBV29-1